This is a list of T cell receptor beta chains from one sample in a study of cytomegalovirus exposure and HLA in healthy donors. Produced via immunoSEQ multiplex PCR; TCRdb's table is partial and in-frame only. The sample records about 130,000 clones, approximately 78% being singletons. The sequencing input was PBMCs. The receptors stem from a woman in her thirties or forties in good health and CMV-seropositive. Both conserved end residues are part of each CDR3. The order of the fields is V gene, CDR3 protein.

V gene: TRBV7-2; CDR3 protein: CASSLATGGHGYTF
V gene: TRBV7-3; CDR3 protein: CASSFRPLSGRMDEQFF
V gene: TRBV7-2; CDR3 protein: CASRLAGGSYNEQFF
V gene: TRBV18; CDR3 protein: CASSPGRNRVLPYEQYF
V gene: TRBV28; CDR3 protein: CASSFLAGGAYEQYF
V gene: TRBV5-1; CDR3 protein: CASSLDTGFNEKLFF
V gene: TRBV27; CDR3 protein: CASSTGTGDTGELFF
V gene: TRBV20-1; CDR3 protein: CSASEETQYF
V gene: TRBV4-2; CDR3 protein: CASSQVVRLTAFYNEQFF
V gene: TRBV10-3; CDR3 protein: CATHARGENEQFF